This TCR beta chain came from a study of T cells of healthy individuals. This clonotype was observed many times. TCRdb reprocessed the 5' RACE reads via MiXCR and lists one record per CDR3 protein. The sample includes about 96,000 distinct CDR3 sequences, 15% to 20% of them seen just once. This CDR3 contains 13 residues. V gave up 6 bases and J gave up 5 bases, with 16 bases separating them. Germline CDR1 and CDR2: DFQATT and SNEGSKA (reference sequence). The clonotype was recovered from a human donor in good health. V gene TRBV20-1 combines with J gene TRBJ2-5; a weak D match, TRBD2 (6 bases). CDR3 in DNA: TGCAGTGCCCACCCCGGGAGTACGGAGACCCAGTACTTC. Amino acids: CSAHPGSTETQYF.